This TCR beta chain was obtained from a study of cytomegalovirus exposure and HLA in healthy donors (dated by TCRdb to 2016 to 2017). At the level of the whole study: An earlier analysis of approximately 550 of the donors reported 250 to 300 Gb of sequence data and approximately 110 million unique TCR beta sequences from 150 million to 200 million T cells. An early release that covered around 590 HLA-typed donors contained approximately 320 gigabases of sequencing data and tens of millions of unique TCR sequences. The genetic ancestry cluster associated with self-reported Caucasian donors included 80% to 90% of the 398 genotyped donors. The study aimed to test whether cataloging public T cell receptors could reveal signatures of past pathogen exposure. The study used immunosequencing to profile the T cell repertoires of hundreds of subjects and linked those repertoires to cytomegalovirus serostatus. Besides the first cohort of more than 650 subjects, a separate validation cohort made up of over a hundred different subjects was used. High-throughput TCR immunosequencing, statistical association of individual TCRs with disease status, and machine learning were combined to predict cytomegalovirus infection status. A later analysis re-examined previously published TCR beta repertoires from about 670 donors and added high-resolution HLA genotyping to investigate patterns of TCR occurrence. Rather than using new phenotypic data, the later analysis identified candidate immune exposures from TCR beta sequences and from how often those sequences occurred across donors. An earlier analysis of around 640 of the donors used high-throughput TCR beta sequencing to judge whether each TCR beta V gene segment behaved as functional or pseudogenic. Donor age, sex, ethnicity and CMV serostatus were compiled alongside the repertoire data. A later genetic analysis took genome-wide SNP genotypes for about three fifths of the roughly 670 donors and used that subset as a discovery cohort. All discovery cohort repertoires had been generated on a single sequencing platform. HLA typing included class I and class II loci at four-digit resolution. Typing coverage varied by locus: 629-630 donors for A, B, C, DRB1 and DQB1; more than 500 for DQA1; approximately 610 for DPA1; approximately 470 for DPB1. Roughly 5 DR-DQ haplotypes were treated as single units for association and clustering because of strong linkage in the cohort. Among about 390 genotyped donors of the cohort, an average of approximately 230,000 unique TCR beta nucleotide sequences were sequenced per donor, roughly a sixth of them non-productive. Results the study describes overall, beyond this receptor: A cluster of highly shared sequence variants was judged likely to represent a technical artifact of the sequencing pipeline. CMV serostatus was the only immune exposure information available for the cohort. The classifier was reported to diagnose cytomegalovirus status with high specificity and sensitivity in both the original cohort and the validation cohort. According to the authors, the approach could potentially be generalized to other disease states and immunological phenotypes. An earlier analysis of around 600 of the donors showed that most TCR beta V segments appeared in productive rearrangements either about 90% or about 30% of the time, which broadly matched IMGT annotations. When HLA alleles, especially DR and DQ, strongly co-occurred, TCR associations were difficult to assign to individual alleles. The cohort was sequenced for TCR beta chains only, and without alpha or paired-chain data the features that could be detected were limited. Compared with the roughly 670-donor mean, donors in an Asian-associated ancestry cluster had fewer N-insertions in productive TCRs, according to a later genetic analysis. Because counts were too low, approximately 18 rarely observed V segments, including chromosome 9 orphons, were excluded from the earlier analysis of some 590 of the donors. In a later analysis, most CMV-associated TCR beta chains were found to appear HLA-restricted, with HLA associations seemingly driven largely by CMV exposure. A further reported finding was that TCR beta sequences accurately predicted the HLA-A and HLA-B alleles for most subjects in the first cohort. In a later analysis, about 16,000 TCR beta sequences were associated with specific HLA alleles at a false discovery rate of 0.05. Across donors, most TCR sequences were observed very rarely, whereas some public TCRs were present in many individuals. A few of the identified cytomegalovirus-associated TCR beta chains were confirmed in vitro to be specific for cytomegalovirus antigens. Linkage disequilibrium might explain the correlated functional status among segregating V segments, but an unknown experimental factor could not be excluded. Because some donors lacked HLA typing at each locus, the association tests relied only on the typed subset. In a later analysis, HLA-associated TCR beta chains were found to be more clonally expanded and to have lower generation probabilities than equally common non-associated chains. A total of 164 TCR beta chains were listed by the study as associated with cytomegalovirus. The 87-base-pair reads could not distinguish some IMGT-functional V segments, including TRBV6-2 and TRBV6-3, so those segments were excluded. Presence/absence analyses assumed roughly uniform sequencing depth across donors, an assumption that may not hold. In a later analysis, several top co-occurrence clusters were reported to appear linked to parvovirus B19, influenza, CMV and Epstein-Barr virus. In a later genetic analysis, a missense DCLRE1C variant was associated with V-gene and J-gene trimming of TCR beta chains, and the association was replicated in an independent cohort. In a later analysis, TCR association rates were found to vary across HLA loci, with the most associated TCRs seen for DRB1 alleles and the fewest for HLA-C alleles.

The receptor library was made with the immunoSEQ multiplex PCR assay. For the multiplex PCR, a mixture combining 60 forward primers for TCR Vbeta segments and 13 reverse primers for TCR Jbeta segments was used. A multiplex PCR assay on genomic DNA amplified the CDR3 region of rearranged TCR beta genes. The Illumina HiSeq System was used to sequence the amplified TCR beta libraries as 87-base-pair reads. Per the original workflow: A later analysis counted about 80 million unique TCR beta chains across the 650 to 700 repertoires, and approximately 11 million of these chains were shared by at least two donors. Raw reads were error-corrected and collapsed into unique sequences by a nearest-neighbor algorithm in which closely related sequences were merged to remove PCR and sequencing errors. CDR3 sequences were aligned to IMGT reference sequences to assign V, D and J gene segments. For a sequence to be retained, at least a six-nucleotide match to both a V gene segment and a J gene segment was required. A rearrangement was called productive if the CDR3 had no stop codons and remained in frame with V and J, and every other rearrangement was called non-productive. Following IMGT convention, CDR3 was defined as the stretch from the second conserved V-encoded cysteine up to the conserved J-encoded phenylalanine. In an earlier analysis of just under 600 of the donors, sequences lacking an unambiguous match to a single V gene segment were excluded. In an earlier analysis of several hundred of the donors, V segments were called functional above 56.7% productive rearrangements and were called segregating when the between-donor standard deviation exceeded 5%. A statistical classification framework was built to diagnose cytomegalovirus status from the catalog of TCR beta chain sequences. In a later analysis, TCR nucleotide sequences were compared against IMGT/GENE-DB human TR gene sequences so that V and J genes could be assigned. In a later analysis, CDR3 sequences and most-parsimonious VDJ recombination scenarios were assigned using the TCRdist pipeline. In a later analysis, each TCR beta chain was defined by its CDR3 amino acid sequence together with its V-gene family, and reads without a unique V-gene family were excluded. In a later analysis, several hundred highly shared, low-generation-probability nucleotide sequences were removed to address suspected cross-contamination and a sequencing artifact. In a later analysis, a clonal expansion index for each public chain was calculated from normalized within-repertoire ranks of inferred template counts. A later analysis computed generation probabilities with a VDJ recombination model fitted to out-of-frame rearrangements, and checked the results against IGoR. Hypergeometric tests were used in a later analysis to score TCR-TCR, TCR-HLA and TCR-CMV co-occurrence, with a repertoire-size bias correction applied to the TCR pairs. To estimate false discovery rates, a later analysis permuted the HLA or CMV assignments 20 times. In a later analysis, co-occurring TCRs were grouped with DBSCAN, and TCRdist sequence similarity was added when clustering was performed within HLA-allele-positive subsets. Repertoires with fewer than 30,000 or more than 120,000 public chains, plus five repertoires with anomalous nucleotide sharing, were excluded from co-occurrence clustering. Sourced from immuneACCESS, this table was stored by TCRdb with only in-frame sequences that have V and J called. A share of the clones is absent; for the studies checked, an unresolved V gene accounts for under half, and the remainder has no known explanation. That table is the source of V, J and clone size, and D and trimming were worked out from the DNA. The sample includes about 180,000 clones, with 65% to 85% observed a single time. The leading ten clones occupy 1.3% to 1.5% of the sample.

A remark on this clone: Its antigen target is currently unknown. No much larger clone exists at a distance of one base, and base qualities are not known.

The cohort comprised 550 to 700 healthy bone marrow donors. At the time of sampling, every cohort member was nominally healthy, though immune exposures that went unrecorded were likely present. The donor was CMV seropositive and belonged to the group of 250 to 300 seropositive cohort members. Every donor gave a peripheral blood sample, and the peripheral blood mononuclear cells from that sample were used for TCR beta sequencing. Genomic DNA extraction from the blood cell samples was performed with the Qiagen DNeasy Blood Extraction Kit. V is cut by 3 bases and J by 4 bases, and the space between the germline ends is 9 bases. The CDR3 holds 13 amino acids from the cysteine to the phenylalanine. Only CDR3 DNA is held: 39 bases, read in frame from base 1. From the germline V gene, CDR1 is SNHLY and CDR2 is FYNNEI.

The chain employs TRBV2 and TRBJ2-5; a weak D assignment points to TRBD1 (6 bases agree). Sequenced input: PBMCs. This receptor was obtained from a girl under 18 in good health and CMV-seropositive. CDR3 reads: CASSEVRGETQYF. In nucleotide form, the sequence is TGTGCCAGCAGTGAGGTCAGGGGAGAGACCCAGTACTTC. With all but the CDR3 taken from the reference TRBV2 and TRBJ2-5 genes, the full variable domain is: EPEVTQTPSHQVTQMGQEVILRCVPISNHLYFYWYRQILGQKVEFLVSFYNNEISEKSEIFDDQFSVERPDGSNFTLKIRSTKLEDSAMYFCASSEVRGETQYFGPGTRLLVL.